The clone carrying this T cell receptor beta chain was seen a few times. The antigen is not known. This entry comes from a study of T-cell reconstitution after alpha-beta-depleted transplantation in children. General study points: Surviving recipient cells, namely T cells and thymic progenitors, were the source of high day-60 TCRbeta diversity in some patients. By one year post-transplant, T-cell counts and diversity largely arose from T cells that were newly produced. Where alpha-beta T cells came from about two months after transplant was reportedly several hundred expanded graft clones.

V was shortened by 0 bases and J by 7 bases, with 5 bases between the two germline ends. This CDR3 is 13 amino acids long. The germline V gene has CDR1 SGHNT and CDR2 YYREEE (reference sequence). As it was prepared, the TCRbeta library received unique molecular identifiers. One entry per CDR3 protein results from TCRdb running MiXCR on the PCR reads. The table has 700,000 to 850,000 distinct CDR3 sequences, 15% to 20% seen once; the top ten hold under 6%. The chain carries TRBV5-4 and TRBJ1-6; D is unresolved. This TCR derives from a male patient aged 5 to 17 who had a stem cell transplant for acute lymphoblastic leukemia, so the T cells may come from the graft donor. Sequencing was performed on PBMCs, mostly from graft donor cells, taken 360 days after TCRalphabeta/CD19-depleted stem cell transplant. The CDR3 DNA sequence: TGTGCCAGCAGCTTGGATGCGAATTCACCCCTCCACTTT. This encodes CASSLDANSPLHF.